In its sample, the clone carrying this TCR beta chain was seen once. The PCR was carried out with 60 Vbeta primers and 13 Jbeta primers. The assay was immunoSEQ multiplex PCR, and TCRdb's table has in-frame clones only and misses some. Seen here are around 120,000 clones, about four fifths observed once, and the top ten hold more than 7%. Trimming removed 2 bases from V and 7 bases from J, with 15 bases in between. CDR1 and CDR2 from the germline V gene are SGHTA and FQGNSA. This CDR3 contains 15 residues. This entry comes from a study of cytomegalovirus exposure and HLA in healthy donors. The sequenced material came from PBMCs. V is TRBV7-2 and J is TRBJ2-1; a weak D match, TRBD1 (5 bases). The TCR sequence derives from a female donor in good health and CMV-seropositive. The CDR3 region is CASSLSSLGANEQFF. In nucleotides, the CDR3 is TGTGCCAGCAGCTTATCGTCTTTAGGGGCTAATGAGCAGTTCTTC.